This entry lists 10 T cell receptor beta chains sequenced from one sample in a study of T-cell reconstitution after alpha-beta-depleted transplantation in children. Unique molecular identifiers were incorporated into the prepared TCRbeta library. TCRdb re-called the PCR reads through MiXCR, storing one row per CDR3 protein. The table includes 450,000 to 600,000 distinct CDR3 sequences, about 11% detected once. Sample: PBMCs, taken before TCRalphabeta/CD19-depleted stem cell transplant. Source of these receptors: a child under 10 years old with inherited bone marrow failure, due to receive a stem cell transplant.

The rearrangement joins TRBV4-2 to TRBJ2-2; 7 bases are shared with TRBD1. Per the germline V gene, CDR1 is LGHNA and CDR2 is YNFKEQ. The CDR3 is 13 amino acids. V lost 5 bases, J lost 5 bases, and 2 bases stayed unmatched. Here the CDR3 DNA reads TGTGCCAGCAGCAACAGGGGAACCGGGGAGCTGTTTTTT. It encodes CASSNRGTGELFF.

This clonotype has at least ten counts. CDR3 nucleotides: TGCAGTGCGACGGGACTCGCGGGATTGACAGATACGCAGTATTTT. Translation: CSATGLAGLTDTQYF. The V and J genes are TRBV20-1 and TRBJ2-3, with D perhaps TRBD2 (6 bases). The V gene lost 6 bases and the J gene lost 3 bases, with 19 bases spanning the gap. Germline V gives CDR1 DFQATT, CDR2 SNEGSKA (reference sequence). The CDR3 covers 15 residues.

CDR3 DNA sequence: TGTGCCAGCAGCTCTCCGACAGGGCGGGGGGATGAGCAGTTCTTC. Amino acids: CASSSPTGRGDEQFF. This chain uses TRBV7-9 with TRBJ2-1; the D gene is possibly TRBD2 (8 bases). This CDR3 is built from 15 residues. V was pared by 4 bases and J by 8 bases, with 18 bases between. CDR1 is SEHNR, CDR2 FQNEAQ, per germline (reference sequence).

This clonotype was seen at least ten times. The chain joins TRBV6-1 to TRBJ1-5; D is perhaps TRBD1 (5 bases). This CDR3 has 13 amino acids. Trimming removed 5 bases at V and 11 bases at J, with 16 bases between. Germline V lookup: CDR1 MNHNS, CDR2 SASEGT. CDR3 DNA sequence: TGTGCCAGCAGTCTAACAGGCCGCGAGACCCAGCATTTT. Protein sequence: CASSLTGRETQHF.

J is TRBJ2-1 and V is TRBV20-1; D not certain. The CDR3 runs to 12 residues. Germline CDR1 DFQATT, CDR2 SNEGSKA (reference sequence). V dropped 0 bases and J dropped 8 bases, with 8 bases sitting between them. DNA for the CDR3: TGCAGTGCTAGAGATGTCCCCGATGAGCAGTTCTTC. This translates into CSARDVPDEQFF.

This chain uses TRBV27 with TRBJ2-1; D possibly matches TRBD1 or TRBD2 (5 bases each). Germline V lookup: CDR1 MNHEY, CDR2 SMNVEV (reference sequence). This CDR3 has 14 residues. Deletions cut 6 bases from V and 9 bases from J, with 18 bases between. The CDR3 DNA sequence: TGTGCCAGCAGAAAGGGGCTGAGCAGCGGTGAGCAGTTCTTC. Residues: CASRKGLSSGEQFF.

The chain employs TRBV11-1 and TRBJ1-3; 11 bases line up with TRBD1. The V gene end was trimmed by 4 bases and the J gene end by 0 bases; junction bases not matched to a gene: 11. CDR1 and CDR2 (germline): SGHAT, FQDESV (reference sequence). The CDR3 length is 19 residues. The CDR3 protein is CASSSWGTGGPLSGNTIYF. DNA for the CDR3: TGTGCCAGCAGCTCCTGGGGGACAGGGGGTCCCCTCTCTGGAAACACCATATATTTT.

This clonotype has a count of ten or more. The chain is built from TRBV20-1 and TRBJ2-3, with D possibly TRBD2 on 5 matching bases. The V gene's germline CDR1 is DFQATT and CDR2 SNEGSKA (reference sequence). The V and J ends lost 6 bases and 4 bases respectively, with 20 bases between them. The CDR3 loop spans 15 amino acids. CDR3: CSARPPSIPSDTQYF. The CDR3, as DNA: TGCAGTGCCAGACCACCTAGCATTCCATCAGATACGCAGTATTTT.

This clonotype turned up a few times. The chain couples TRBV2 to TRBJ2-5; 10 bases match TRBD1. This CDR3 has 16 residues. Germline V lookup: CDR1 SNHLY, CDR2 FYNNEI. J gave up 5 bases and V 2 bases, and 8 bases lay outside the gene matches. This CDR3 is CASSERDDRGRETQYF. DNA of the CDR3: TGTGCCAGCAGTGAAAGGGATGACAGGGGGCGGGAGACCCAGTACTTC.

This clonotype was counted between two and nine times. The gene calls are TRBV29-1 and TRBJ2-3; tentatively, D is TRBD2 (6 bases). The CDR3 is made up of 13 amino acids. The germline CDR1 and CDR2 sequences are SQVTM and ANQGSEA. The ends were cut back, 6 bases at V and 2 bases at J, with 12 bases in the middle. The CDR3 DNA is TGCAGCGTGGGGGGACGATTCACAGATACGCAGTATTTT. Its protein is CSVGGRFTDTQYF.